These T cell receptor beta chains were read from a single sample in a study of shared clonotypes between healthy human individuals. TCRdb's table, derived via immunoSEQ multiplex PCR, lists solely in-frame clones and lacks some. The top ten clones hold less than 0.15% of a sample with roughly 2.4 million clones, about 94% of them seen once. Sequenced input: naive CD4+ T cells sorted from blood. The receptors here all came from a man aged 18-30 years in good health. CDR3s include the opening cysteine and the closing phenylalanine or tryptophan. The D gene is left open where the match is weak. Only part of the rows carry a size: once, few, many, or a class if the clone is expanded.

j_gene: TRBJ2-7
d_gene: TRBD2
abundance: .
v_gene: TRBV25-1
CDR3aa: CASSTGEGRATYEQYF
CDR3nt: TGTGCCAGCAGTACCGGGGAGGGGCGAGCTACCTACGAGCAGTACTTC

j_gene: TRBJ2-3
d_gene: TRBD2
abundance: .
v_gene: TRBV4-1
CDR3aa: CASSHPRGGRVDTQYF
CDR3nt: TGCGCCAGCAGCCACCCGCGGGGGGGCCGAGTAGATACGCAGTATTTT

j_gene: TRBJ2-1
d_gene: .
abundance: once
v_gene: TRBV5-8
CDR3aa: CASSLRVEQFF
CDR3nt: TGTGCCAGCAGCCTTAGAGTTGAGCAGTTCTTC

j_gene: TRBJ2-5
d_gene: .
abundance: .
v_gene: TRBV5-1
CDR3aa: CASSLVGGLKTQYF
CDR3nt: TGCGCCAGCAGCTTGGTCGGGGGTTTGAAGACCCAGTACTTC

j_gene: TRBJ1-2
d_gene: .
abundance: .
v_gene: TRBV6-6
CDR3aa: CASSYSSGIYGYTF
CDR3nt: TGTGCCAGCAGTTACTCGTCGGGGATATATGGCTACACCTTC

j_gene: TRBJ1-1
d_gene: .
abundance: .
v_gene: TRBV7-9
CDR3aa: CASSPGRRWNTEAFF
CDR3nt: TGTGCCAGCAGCCCGGGTAGACGGTGGAACACTGAAGCTTTCTTT

j_gene: TRBJ1-2
d_gene: .
abundance: .
v_gene: TRBV10-3
CDR3aa: CATTAGINGGYTF
CDR3nt: TGTGCCACCACCGCCGGTATAAACGGTGGCTACACCTTC

j_gene: TRBJ1-5
d_gene: .
abundance: .
v_gene: TRBV18
CDR3aa: CASSPRDSNQPQHF
CDR3nt: TGTGCCAGCTCACCACGGGATAGCAATCAGCCCCAGCATTTT

j_gene: TRBJ2-6
d_gene: .
abundance: .
v_gene: TRBV5-1
CDR3aa: CASSPQAIGQSGANVLTF
CDR3nt: TGCGCCAGCAGCCCCCAGGCCATTGGCCAATCTGGGGCCAACGTCCTGACTTTC

j_gene: TRBJ2-2
d_gene: .
abundance: .
v_gene: TRBV5-1
CDR3aa: CASSLEVWKTGELFF
CDR3nt: TGCGCCAGCAGCTTGGAGGTGTGGAAGACCGGGGAGCTGTTTTTT

j_gene: TRBJ2-1
d_gene: TRBD1
abundance: .
v_gene: TRBV5-1
CDR3aa: CASSILPGQGGDEQFF
CDR3nt: TGCGCCAGCAGCATATTACCGGGACAGGGTGGGGATGAGCAGTTCTTC

j_gene: TRBJ2-1
d_gene: TRBD1
abundance: .
v_gene: TRBV5-1
CDR3aa: CASSLVGQDYNEQFF
CDR3nt: TGCGCCAGCAGCTTGGTGGGACAGGACTACAATGAGCAGTTCTTC

j_gene: TRBJ2-3
d_gene: TRBD2
abundance: .
v_gene: TRBV2
CDR3aa: CARQAGMGTDTQYF
CDR3nt: TGTGCCAGGCAAGCGGGAATGGGCACAGATACGCAGTATTTT

j_gene: TRBJ1-6
d_gene: .
abundance: few
v_gene: TRBV5-6
CDR3aa: CASSLGGRGGSPLHF
CDR3nt: TGTGCCAGCAGCTTGGGAGGTAGGGGTGGCTCACCCCTCCACTTT

j_gene: TRBJ2-5
d_gene: TRBD2
abundance: .
v_gene: TRBV9
CDR3aa: CASSVSSGGSRLQTQYF
CDR3nt: TGTGCCAGCAGCGTATCTAGCGGGGGCAGCAGGCTACAGACCCAGTACTTC

j_gene: TRBJ2-7
d_gene: TRBD1
abundance: .
v_gene: TRBV28
CDR3aa: CASSKGPDRGHGEQYF
CDR3nt: TGTGCCAGCAGCAAGGGACCGGACAGGGGCCATGGGGAGCAGTACTTC

j_gene: TRBJ1-1
d_gene: TRBD1
abundance: .
v_gene: TRBV6-5
CDR3aa: CASSRGQKLNTEAFF
CDR3nt: TGTGCCAGCAGCCGGGGACAGAAACTGAACACTGAAGCTTTCTTT

j_gene: TRBJ2-1
d_gene: TRBD2
abundance: .
v_gene: TRBV30
CDR3aa: CAWTAGLAGSEQFF
CDR3nt: TGTGCCTGGACCGCTGGGCTAGCGGGAAGTGAGCAGTTCTTC

j_gene: TRBJ1-6
d_gene: TRBD1
abundance: .
v_gene: TRBV9
CDR3aa: CASSVDPTGSSPLHF
CDR3nt: TGTGCCAGCAGCGTAGACCCGACAGGGAGTTCACCCCTCCACTTT

j_gene: TRBJ1-1
d_gene: .
abundance: .
v_gene: TRBV2
CDR3aa: CASGGMNTEAFF
CDR3nt: TGTGCCAGCGGGGGAATGAACACTGAAGCTTTCTTT

j_gene: TRBJ2-5
d_gene: .
abundance: once
v_gene: TRBV5-6
CDR3aa: CASSLRRNSYQETQYF
CDR3nt: TGTGCCAGCAGCCTCCGAAGGAATTCGTACCAAGAGACCCAGTACTTC

j_gene: TRBJ2-7
d_gene: .
abundance: .
v_gene: TRBV6-1
CDR3aa: CASSESMGRYRPNDSYEQYF
CDR3nt: TGTGCCAGCAGTGAATCGATGGGGCGTTATCGACCGAACGACTCCTACGAGCAGTACTTC

j_gene: TRBJ2-7
d_gene: .
abundance: .
v_gene: TRBV6-6
CDR3aa: CASSALGRNEQYF
CDR3nt: TGTGCCAGCAGTGCCTTAGGACGAAACGAGCAGTACTTC

j_gene: TRBJ1-2
d_gene: TRBD1
abundance: .
v_gene: TRBV6-1
CDR3aa: CASGSGTGSYGYTF
CDR3nt: TGTGCCAGCGGATCGGGGACAGGGTCGTATGGCTACACCTTC

j_gene: TRBJ2-5
d_gene: TRBD1
abundance: .
v_gene: TRBV15
CDR3aa: CATSRAGDRAQETQYF
CDR3nt: TGTGCCACCAGCAGAGCCGGGGACAGGGCCCAAGAGACCCAGTACTTC

j_gene: TRBJ2-5
d_gene: .
abundance: .
v_gene: TRBV7-7
CDR3aa: CASSLGGTQETQYF
CDR3nt: TGTGCTAGCAGCTTAGGCGGGACTCAAGAGACCCAGTACTTC

j_gene: TRBJ2-6
d_gene: .
abundance: .
v_gene: TRBV28
CDR3aa: CASSFLDRKSSGANVLTF
CDR3nt: TGTGCCAGCAGTTTTTTGGACAGAAAGAGCTCTGGGGCCAACGTCCTGACTTTC

j_gene: TRBJ2-1
d_gene: TRBD2
abundance: .
v_gene: TRBV28
CDR3aa: CASITGGSSYNEQFF
CDR3nt: TGTGCCAGCATCACGGGAGGGAGCTCCTACAATGAGCAGTTCTTC

j_gene: TRBJ1-1
d_gene: TRBD1
abundance: .
v_gene: TRBV9
CDR3aa: CASSVGRGDTEAFF
CDR3nt: TGTGCCAGCAGCGTTGGCAGGGGGGACACTGAAGCTTTCTTT

j_gene: TRBJ1-5
d_gene: .
abundance: .
v_gene: TRBV18
CDR3aa: CASSLADSNQPQHF
CDR3nt: TGTGCCAGCTCCCTGGCAGATAGCAATCAGCCCCAGCATTTT

j_gene: TRBJ2-3
d_gene: .
abundance: .
v_gene: TRBV11-3
CDR3aa: CASSSGGADTQYF
CDR3nt: TGTGCCAGCAGCTCCGGAGGGGCAGATACGCAGTATTTT

j_gene: TRBJ2-3
d_gene: TRBD1
abundance: .
v_gene: TRBV27
CDR3aa: CASSFGQGSQYF
CDR3nt: TGTGCCAGCAGTTTTGGACAGGGTTCACAGTATTTT

j_gene: TRBJ1-4
d_gene: .
abundance: .
v_gene: TRBV28
CDR3aa: CASSSNSAGRGRFF
CDR3nt: TGTGCCAGCAGTTCCAATTCGGCCGGGCGGGGTCGGTTTTTT

j_gene: TRBJ1-2
d_gene: .
abundance: .
v_gene: TRBV6-5
CDR3aa: CASSYSRGPHTF
CDR3nt: TGTGCCAGCAGTTACTCAAGGGGACCCCACACCTTC

j_gene: TRBJ1-3
d_gene: .
abundance: .
v_gene: TRBV20-1
CDR3aa: CSGSSGNTIYF
CDR3nt: TGCAGTGGGTCCTCTGGAAACACCATATATTTT